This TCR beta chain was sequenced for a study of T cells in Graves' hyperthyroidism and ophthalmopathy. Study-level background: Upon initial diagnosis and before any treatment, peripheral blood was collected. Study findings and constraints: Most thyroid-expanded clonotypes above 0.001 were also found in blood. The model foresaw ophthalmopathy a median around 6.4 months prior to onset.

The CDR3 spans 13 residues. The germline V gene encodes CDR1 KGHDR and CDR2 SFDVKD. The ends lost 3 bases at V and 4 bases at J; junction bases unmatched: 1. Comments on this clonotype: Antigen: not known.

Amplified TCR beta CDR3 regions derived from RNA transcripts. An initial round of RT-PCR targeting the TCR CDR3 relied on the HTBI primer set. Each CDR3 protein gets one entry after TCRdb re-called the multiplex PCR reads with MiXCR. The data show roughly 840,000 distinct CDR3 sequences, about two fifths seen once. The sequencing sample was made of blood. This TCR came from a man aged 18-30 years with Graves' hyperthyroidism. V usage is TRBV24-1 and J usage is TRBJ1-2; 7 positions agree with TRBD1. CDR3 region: CATSDKGAYGYTF. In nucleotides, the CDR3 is TGTGCCACCAGTGATAAGGGGGCCTATGGCTACACCTTC.